These T cell receptor beta chains were read from a single sample in a study of cytomegalovirus exposure and HLA in healthy donors. Clones were read by immunoSEQ multiplex PCR, and TCRdb kept only the in-frame ones, dropping some. The table records around 170,000 clones, 75% to 85% of them present only once. Sequenced material: PBMCs. The receptor set was obtained from a woman younger than 30 in good health and CMV-seronegative. The CDR3 runs from the conserved cysteine through the conserved F or W. A D gene is named only where the DNA matches it firmly. Expanded clones are given a class, and other clones once, few, many or no size at all.

-	TRBV5-1	-	TRBJ2-5	CASSLAAGTGQETQYF	TGCGCCAGCAGCTTGGCCGCCGGGACTGGACAAGAGACCCAGTACTTC
-	TRBV7-9	-	TRBJ2-7	CASNPPGLGEEQYF	TGTGCCAGCAACCCCCCCGGCCTAGGGGAAGAGCAGTACTTC
-	TRBV7-2	-	TRBJ2-2	CASSPQGDSTGELFF	TGTGCCAGCAGCCCCCAGGGCGATTCCACCGGGGAGCTGTTTTTT
-	TRBV5-1	-	TRBJ2-7	CASSTGQPSYEQYF	TGCGCCAGCAGCACAGGACAGCCCTCCTACGAGCAGTACTTC
once	TRBV5-1	TRBD1	TRBJ1-5	CASSLMGQANQPQHF	TGCGCCAGCAGCTTGATGGGACAGGCAAATCAGCCCCAGCATTTT
-	TRBV27	TRBD2	TRBJ2-5	CASSPGLAQETQYF	TGTGCCAGCAGTCCCGGACTAGCGCAAGAGACCCAGTACTTC
few	TRBV5-5	TRBD2	TRBJ2-5	CASSFMGLAGSETQYF	TGTGCCAGCAGCTTTATGGGTCTAGCGGGGTCGGAGACCCAGTACTTC
-	TRBV5-1	TRBD1	TRBJ2-7	CASRPGTGGWEQYF	TGCGCCAGCCGACCCGGGACAGGGGGATGGGAGCAGTACTTC
-	TRBV10-2	TRBD2	TRBJ2-2	CASSEKTSGELETGELFF	TGCGCCAGCAGTGAAAAAACTAGCGGAGAATTAGAGACCGGGGAGCTGTTTTTT
-	TRBV2	-	TRBJ2-1	CACEGPLDEQFF	TGTGCCTGTGAGGGCCCATTAGATGAGCAGTTCTTC
-	TRBV7-8	-	TRBJ2-7	CASSLETGFGYEQYF	TGTGCCAGCAGCTTAGAAACAGGGTTTGGCTACGAGCAGTACTTC
-	TRBV7-8	TRBD1	TRBJ2-7	CASSLPGQGYEQYF	TGTGCCAGCAGCTTACCGGGACAGGGCTACGAGCAGTACTTC
-	TRBV6-5	-	TRBJ2-2	CASSYSGGTGELFF	TGTGCCAGCAGTTACTCCGGGGGCACCGGGGAGCTGTTTTTT
-	TRBV29-1	-	TRBJ1-2	CSVISDYGYTF	TGCAGCGTAATATCAGACTATGGCTACACCTTC
-	TRBV9	TRBD2	TRBJ2-7	CASSVGIPGLAGGSVGYEQYF	TGTGCCAGCAGCGTCGGTATTCCCGGGCTAGCGGGAGGATCGGTTGGGTACGAGCAGTACTTC
-	TRBV6-5	-	TRBJ2-1	CASSVYNEQFF	TGTGCCAGCAGCGTATACAATGAGCAGTTCTTC
-	TRBV27	TRBD2	TRBJ2-3	CASGRSGSADTQYF	TGTGCCAGCGGCAGAAGCGGGAGTGCAGATACGCAGTATTTT
-	TRBV2	-	TRBJ1-3	CASSVARVSGNTIYF	TGTGCCAGCAGTGTTGCCAGGGTGTCCGGAAACACCATATATTTT
-	TRBV7-9	-	TRBJ1-5	CASSLALQGGNQPQHF	TGTGCCAGCAGCTTAGCGTTGCAGGGCGGCAATCAGCCCCAGCATTTT
-	TRBV2	-	TRBJ2-5	CATTRVEEGSQETQYF	TGTGCCACCACTCGGGTGGAGGAGGGGTCCCAAGAGACCCAGTACTTC
-	TRBV6-1	-	TRBJ1-3	CASSDAVKNTIYF	TGTGCCAGCAGTGATGCGGTTAAAAACACCATATATTTT
-	TRBV18	-	TRBJ1-4	CASSPRREEKLFF	TGTGCCAGCTCACCACGTCGAGAGGAAAAACTGTTTTTT
-	TRBV10-3	TRBD1	TRBJ1-1	CAIGQGKVLISEAFF	TGTGCCATCGGACAGGGAAAAGTTTTAATCTCTGAAGCTTTCTTT
-	TRBV7-9	TRBD2	TRBJ2-5	CASSPTSGRVLETQYF	TGTGCCAGCAGCCCCACTAGCGGGAGGGTCTTAGAGACCCAGTACTTC
-	TRBV18	TRBD1	TRBJ2-2	CASSPQDRANTGELFF	TGTGCCAGCTCACCCCAGGACAGGGCGAACACCGGGGAGCTGTTTTTT
-	TRBV11-2	-	TRBJ2-7	CASSSRQLFGDEQYF	TGTGCCAGCAGCTCCCGCCAACTTTTCGGGGACGAGCAGTACTTC
-	TRBV5-6	TRBD2	TRBJ2-7	CASSITSDEQYF	TGTGCCAGCAGCATAACTAGCGACGAGCAGTACTTC
-	TRBV27	TRBD1	TRBJ2-6	CASSLSRTGPLSGANVLTF	TGTGCCAGCAGTTTATCGAGGACAGGGCCTCTATCTGGGGCCAACGTCCTGACTTTC
-	TRBV7-9	TRBD1	TRBJ1-5	CASSHVPGQDGSNQPQHF	TGTGCCAGCAGCCACGTCCCGGGACAGGACGGTAGCAATCAGCCCCAGCATTTT
-	TRBV30	-	TRBJ1-6	CAWSVPAGLNSPLHF	TGTGCCTGGAGTGTCCCGGCAGGGCTAAATTCACCCCTCCACTTT
-	TRBV7-9	-	TRBJ1-1	CASSQVGENTEAFF	TGTGCCAGCAGCCAGGTCGGGGAGAACACTGAAGCTTTCTTT
-	TRBV5-6	-	TRBJ2-1	CASSSPLALWGSYNEQFF	TGTGCCAGCAGCTCCCCACTAGCTCTTTGGGGTTCTTACAATGAGCAGTTCTTC
once	TRBV5-6	TRBD1	TRBJ1-5	CASSQQGAPNNQPQHF	TGTGCCAGCAGCCAACAGGGGGCGCCGAACAATCAGCCCCAGCATTTT
-	TRBV23-1	-	TRBJ2-7	CASSQIQGKYEQYF	TGCGCCAGCAGTCAAATTCAGGGTAAGTACGAGCAGTACTTC
-	TRBV4-2	-	TRBJ1-2	CASSQVAMTELLYGYTF	TGTGCCAGCAGCCAAGTCGCTATGACAGAACTTCTTTATGGCTACACCTTC
few	TRBV7-9	-	TRBJ1-5	CASSLESWFGTSGQPQHF	TGTGCCAGCAGCTTAGAAAGTTGGTTCGGGACATCGGGTCAGCCCCAGCATTTT
-	TRBV28	-	TRBJ2-7	CASIGRLSYEQYF	TGTGCCAGCATCGGAAGACTCTCATACGAGCAGTACTTC
-	TRBV19	TRBD1	TRBJ2-7	CASSGQGALMYEQYF	TGTGCCAGTTCGGGACAGGGGGCTCTGATGTACGAGCAGTACTTC
once	TRBV28	-	TRBJ1-4	CASSFGQTNEKLFF	TGTGCCAGCAGTTTCGGACAGACGAATGAAAAACTGTTTTTT
-	TRBV10-2	-	TRBJ1-1	CASSDLPQGRTEAFF	TGCGCCAGCAGTGACTTGCCACAGGGTCGGACTGAAGCTTTCTTT
-	TRBV6-1	TRBD1	TRBJ1-3	CASSDGAGGGLGNTIYF	TGTGCCAGCAGTGATGGGGCAGGGGGTGGTCTTGGAAACACCATATATTTT
-	TRBV6-1	TRBD1	TRBJ1-2	CASSDHWDRVNYGYTF	TGTGCCAGCAGTGACCACTGGGACAGGGTTAACTATGGCTACACCTTC
-	TRBV18	TRBD1	TRBJ1-4	CASSRGQGANEKLFF	TGTGCCAGCTCACGTGGACAGGGAGCTAATGAAAAACTGTTTTTT
-	TRBV28	-	TRBJ1-3	CASSLGNTIYF	TGTGCCAGCAGTCTAGGAAACACCATATATTTT
-	TRBV4-2	TRBD1	TRBJ1-2	CASSPRQGGVEGYTF	TGTGCCAGCAGTCCAAGACAGGGGGGCGTCGAGGGCTACACCTTC
-	TRBV27	-	TRBJ2-2	CASSFIASLPGTGELFF	TGTGCCAGCAGCTTCATTGCTAGTTTACCGGGGACCGGGGAGCTGTTTTTT
-	TRBV19	TRBD2	TRBJ2-5	CASRSGSPQETQYF	TGTGCCAGTCGTAGCGGGAGTCCCCAAGAGACCCAGTACTTC
-	TRBV29-1	TRBD1	TRBJ1-1	CSAKQGITEAFF	TGCAGCGCCAAACAGGGGATCACTGAAGCTTTCTTT
-	TRBV7-2	TRBD1	TRBJ1-2	CASSFRDRANYGYTF	TGTGCCAGCAGCTTCCGGGACAGAGCTAACTATGGCTACACCTTC
once	TRBV11-2	TRBD2	TRBJ2-7	CASSLAWSGTSGEQYF	TGTGCCAGCAGCTTGGCGTGGTCCGGGACTAGCGGCGAGCAGTACTTC
-	TRBV21-1	-	TRBJ2-5	CASSSRDRGQETQYF	TGTGCCAGCAGTTCCCGGGACAGGGGGCAAGAGACCCAGTACTTC
-	TRBV27	TRBD2	TRBJ2-1	CASSSRETEQFF	TGTGCCAGCAGTTCGCGGGAGACTGAGCAGTTCTTC